Listed here are 32 T cell receptor beta chains from one sample, sequenced in a study of radiotherapy plus CTLA-4 blockade in lung cancer (dated by TCRdb to 2016 to 2019). Libraries were constructed by the immunoSEQ multiplex PCR assay. Imported from immuneACCESS, the table was reduced by TCRdb to in-frame sequences with V and J called. These copies leave out some clones; in studies compared against another copy, an unresolved V gene accounts for under half, and the cause of the remainder is not known. The sample includes some 60,000 clones, with 70% to 85% observed a single time. In total, the top ten clones hold roughly 4% of the sample. Sequences were derived from peripheral blood, sampled from a patient treated with radiotherapy plus ipilimumab. Receptors originate from a human donor with non-small cell lung cancer who had a partial response to radiotherapy plus ipilimumab.

This clone has just one count. The chain couples TRBV7-2 to TRBJ1-1, with 10 nucleotides matching TRBD1. The length of the CDR3 is 18 residues. V shed 4 bases, J shed 7 bases, and the junction held 18 bases outside the gene matches. Germline assignment: CDR1 SGHTA and CDR2 FQGNSA. The CDR3 spells CASSSPDRGVFIVDEAFF. CDR3 nucleotides: TGTGCCAGCAGCTCCCCGGACAGGGGGGTCTTTATTGTAGATGAAGCTTTCTTT.

The CDR3 nucleotides are TGTGCCAGCAGCTTAGTCAGGGGGGACACTGAAGCTTTCTTT. It is translated as CASSLVRGDTEAFF. The chain carries TRBV11-2 and TRBJ1-1, with 7 bases identical to TRBD1. The V gene end was trimmed by 1 base and the J gene end by 3 bases; junction bases not matched to a gene: 2. This CDR3 contains 14 residues. Germline V gives CDR1 SGHAT, CDR2 FQNNGV.

The DNA for the CDR3 is TGTGCCAGCAGAGGGGCGGGGGCTAGCACAGATACGCAGTATTTT. It encodes CASRGAGASTDTQYF. The gene calls are TRBV6-5 and TRBJ2-3; a possible D gene is TRBD2 (7 bases). The CDR3 runs to 15 residues. Trimming removed 6 bases from V and 0 bases from J, with 13 bases in between. The germline V gene encodes CDR1 MNHEY and CDR2 SVGAGI.

This clone was detected only a few times. This rearrangement joins TRBV4-3 to TRBJ1-1; TRBD1 aligns across 8 bases. In germline, CDR1 is LGHNA, CDR2 YSLEER. The V segment lost 3 bases and the J segment 1 base; nucleotides outside the gene matches: 1. The CDR3 length is 14 residues. CDR3 coding DNA: TGCGCCAGCAGCCAGGGACAGGAGAACACTGAAGCTTTCTTT. Protein: CASSQGQENTEAFF.

This chain uses TRBV6-4 with TRBJ1-5; no clear D gene. The germline gives CDR1 MRHNA, CDR2 SNTAGT. This CDR3 has 12 residues. V shed 3 bases and J shed 6 bases, with 6 bases lying between them. CDR3 loop: CASSERGQPQHF. CDR3 sequence (DNA): TGTGCCAGCAGTGAACGAGGTCAGCCCCAGCATTTT.

The genes are TRBV2 and TRBJ2-2; 8 nucleotides line up with TRBD1. Trimming removed 4 bases from V and 5 bases from J; junction bases left unmatched: 3. The V gene's germline CDR1 is SNHLY and CDR2 FYNNEI. The CDR3 is 14 residues long. The DNA for the CDR3 is TGTGCCAGCAGTGGACAGGGGATAACCGGGGAGCTGTTTTTT. This sequence encodes CASSGQGITGELFF.

The rearrangement links TRBV11-2 to TRBJ2-7; 10 bases are shared with TRBD2. V lost 2 bases and J lost 6; bases outside the gene matches: 4. CDR1 is SGHAT, CDR2 FQNNGV, per germline. CDR3 size: 14 residues. CDR3 coding DNA: TGTGCCAGCAGCTTACTAGCGGGGGTCTCCGAGCAGTACTTC. This gives the protein CASSLLAGVSEQYF.

The rearrangement uses TRBV5-1 and TRBJ2-7, with D possibly matching TRBD1 (6 bases). Germline V CDR1 and CDR2: SGHRS, YFSETQ. V lost 4 bases and J 8 bases, leaving 22 bases between the germline ends. The CDR3 has 15 amino acids. CDR3 nucleotides: TGCGCCAGCAGCCCGGCCCAGGGGCCTCATGCCAAGCAGTACTTC. It is translated as CASSPAQGPHAKQYF.

The chain uses TRBV19 and TRBJ2-3; TRBD2 might be the D (6 bases). The germline CDR1 and CDR2 sequences are LNHDA and SQIVND (reference sequence). The CDR3 covers 17 residues. V lost 3 bases and J 0 bases, leaving 16 bases between the germline ends. CDR3 DNA: TGTGCCAGTAGTATCGGGGGTGGGCTAGCAAGCACAGATACGCAGTATTTT. Residues: CASSIGGGLASTDTQYF. The full variable domain, in which reference TRBV19 and TRBJ2-3 provide the parts outside the CDR3, is DGGITQSPKYLFRKEGQNVTLSCEQNLNHDAMYWYRQDPGQGLRLIYYSQIVNDFQKGDIAEGYSVSREKKESFPLTVTSAQKNPTAFYLCASSIGGGLASTDTQYFGPGTRLTVL.

In its sample, this clone was seen once. The V call is TRBV10-3, the J call TRBJ2-1; TRBD2 is a possible D gene (5 bases). Germline CDR1 reads ENHRY; CDR2 reads SYGVKD. Trimming stripped 5 bases from V and 5 bases from J, with 19 bases between. The CDR3 loop spans 16 amino acids. CDR3 nucleotides: TGTGCCATCAGTCCCACTCGAGTAGCGAGCCACAATGAGCAGTTCTTC. This translates into CAISPTRVASHNEQFF.

The gene calls are TRBV5-1 and TRBJ2-2; 11 positions match TRBD1. Germline CDR1 is SGHRS and CDR2 is YFSETQ. The CDR3 spans 16 residues. V was clipped by 1 base and J by 6 bases; unmatched bases: 5. CDR3 DNA: TGCGCCAGCAGCTTGCAGGGACAGGGGGTTGCCGGGGAGCTGTTTTTT. Its protein is CASSLQGQGVAGELFF.

The chain has TRBV5-1 and TRBJ1-2; D is possibly TRBD1 (5 bases). Germline V gene sequence: CDR1 SGHRS, CDR2 YFSETQ. The CDR3 totals 15 residues. Between the trimmed V and J ends, which lost 1 base and 3 bases, there was a span of 13 bases. The CDR3 here is CASSLMAGNDYGYTF. The CDR3 coding sequence is TGCGCCAGCAGCTTGATGGCAGGGAACGACTATGGCTACACCTTC.

The gene calls are TRBV5-6 and TRBJ1-1; D gene unclear. Germline assignment: CDR1 SGHDT and CDR2 YYEEEE. The CDR3 has 13 amino acids. V shed 1 base and J shed 1 base, with 5 bases lying between them. CDR3 coding DNA: TGTGCCAGCAGCTTGCCAGGGAACACTGAAGCTTTCTTT. The encoded protein is CASSLPGNTEAFF.

The chain recombines TRBV9 with TRBJ2-5, with TRBD1 matching 9 bases. With 0 bases clipped from V and 4 bases from J, the junction kept 4 bases outside the gene matches. This CDR3 has 15 residues. Germline V gene data show CDR1 as SGDLS and CDR2 as YYNGEE. The CDR3 is CASSVGDRESETQYF. CDR3 DNA sequence: TGTGCCAGCAGCGTAGGGGACAGGGAGTCAGAGACCCAGTACTTC.

V usage is TRBV6-5 and J usage is TRBJ2-7; 7 bases line up with TRBD2. J lost 2 bases, V lost 1 base, and 2 bases had no gene match. Germline assignment: CDR1 MNHEY and CDR2 SVGAGI. This CDR3 has 14 amino acids. The CDR3 nucleotides are TGTGCCAGCAGTTACTTGAGCGGGGCCTACGAGCAGTACTTC. This translates into CASSYLSGAYEQYF.

This rearrangement joins TRBV29-1 to TRBJ2-7, with D tentatively TRBD2 (7 bases). V was shortened by 4 bases and J by 3 bases, with 22 bases between the two germline ends. The CDR3 has 16 residues. Germline CDR1 SQVTM, CDR2 ANQGSEA. For the CDR3, the DNA is TGCAGCGTTGGAGGTCCGTTGGGGGGGGGCAACTACGAGCAGTACTTC. Amino acids: CSVGGPLGGGNYEQYF.

The chain carries TRBV2 and TRBJ1-2, with no clear D. Trimming pared 2 bases from V and 2 bases from J, leaving 3 bases between. Germline CDR1 is SNHLY and CDR2 is FYNNEI. CDR3 length equals 12 residues. CDR3 amino acids: CASSEQNYGYTF. The CDR3 DNA sequence: TGTGCCAGCAGTGAACAGAACTATGGCTACACCTTC.

Concerning this clone: Different DNA sequences within this sample yield the same CDR3. The chain recombines TRBV5-1 with TRBJ2-5, with 12 bases fitting TRBD2. Germline values: CDR1 SGHRS, CDR2 YFSETQ. The junction had 2 bases not matched to a gene; V was cut back by 0 bases and J by 5 bases. The CDR3 covers 15 residues. CDR3 coding DNA: TGCGCCAGCAGCTTGGGTCTAGCGGGGGGGGAGACCCAGTACTTC. Translated, it gives CASSLGLAGGETQYF. The full variable domain, its missing parts supplied by reference TRBV5-1 and TRBJ2-5, is KAGVTQTPRYLIKTRGQQVTLSCSPISGHRSVSWYQQTPGQGLQFLFEYFSETQRNKGNFPGRFSGRQFSNSRSEMNVSTLELGDSALYLCASSLGLAGGETQYFGPGTRLLVL.

In this sample, this clone turned up a few times. The V call is TRBV6-6, the J call TRBJ2-5, with 7 nucleotides matching TRBD1. Germline V gene sequence: CDR1 MNHNY, CDR2 SVGAGI (reference sequence). Trimming at V came to 4 bases and at J to 1 base, leaving 3 bases not matched to a gene. The CDR3 extends over 14 amino acids. CDR3 nucleotides: TGTGCCAGCAGTTCGACAGGGCTCCAAGAGACCCAGTACTTC. Translation gives CASSSTGLQETQYF.

CDR3 loop: CASSLDPSTYGYTF. The CDR3 coding sequence is TGTGCCAGCAGCTTGGATCCGAGCACCTATGGCTACACCTTC. The chain carries TRBV5-4 and TRBJ1-2, with D unresolved. Germline CDR1 reads SGHNT; CDR2 reads YYREEE (reference sequence). This CDR3 has 14 amino acids. Trimming left V 0 bases short and J 4 bases short, with 10 bases between.

This chain connects TRBV5-3 to TRBJ1-4; D possibly corresponds to TRBD1 (5 bases). TRBV5-3 is placed among ORFs of uncertain function. The CDR3 is made up of 17 amino acids. V lost 4 bases to trimming and J lost 4 bases, with 20 bases between them. CDR3 residues: CARSPRGGELGNEKLFF. CDR3 sequence (DNA): TGTGCCAGAAGCCCCCGGGGCGGGGAATTAGGTAATGAAAAACTGTTTTTT.

The J gene is TRBJ1-5, the V gene TRBV6-6; possible D gene TRBD1, 6 bases. CDR3 length equals 12 residues. Germline CDR1 reads MNHNY; CDR2 reads SVGAGI (reference sequence). The ends were cut back, 11 bases at V and 5 bases at J, with 13 bases in the middle. As DNA, the CDR3 is TGTGCCTCAGGGGTAGGAGATCAGCCCCAGCATTTT. It is translated as CASGVGDQPQHF.

The rearrangement uses TRBV6-1 and TRBJ2-2; TRBD2 is a possible D gene (7 bases). The CDR3 covers 15 residues. The ends were cut back, 10 bases at V and 6 bases at J, with 21 bases in the middle. Germline V gene lookup returns CDR1 MNHNS and CDR2 SASEGT. CDR3 nucleotides: TGTGCCACCGCCGAATACGGGGGGCGATCCGGGGAGCTGTTTTTT. Translation gives CATAEYGGRSGELFF.

The chain recombines TRBV29-1 with TRBJ2-1; 7 positions match TRBD1. V trimming: 4 bases; J trimming: 8 bases; junction bases outside the gene matches: 11. Germline V gives CDR1 SQVTM, CDR2 ANQGSEA. This CDR3 has 14 residues. The CDR3 DNA reads as TGCAGCGTTGTACCAGGGGGTCTTAGGGATGAGCAGTTCTTC. This encodes CSVVPGGLRDEQFF.

V and J are TRBV5-6 and TRBJ1-3; the D is unclear. Germline CDR1 reads SGHDT; CDR2 reads YYEEEE. The V end was cut by 6 bases, the J end by 0 bases, with 22 bases between. CDR3 length: 18 amino acids. The CDR3 spells CASTRIRQSQFSGNTIYF. The CDR3 nucleotides read TGTGCCAGCACCCGAATTCGCCAAAGCCAATTCTCTGGAAACACCATATATTTT.

The J gene is TRBJ1-1, the V gene TRBV2; possible D gene TRBD1, 5 bases. Trimming cost V 5 bases and J 10 bases, with 14 bases left between them. This CDR3 spans 12 amino acids. The V gene's germline CDR1 is SNHLY and CDR2 FYNNEI. CDR3 coding DNA: TGTGCCAGCAGTCTGGGGGGGGGAAGAGCTTTCTTT. It encodes CASSLGGGRAFF.

Worth noting for this clone: Its ends do not fully match the called genes, so a read error is possible. The J gene is TRBJ1-1, the V gene TRBV5-6; D is unclear. This CDR3 spans 14 amino acids. The germline V gene encodes CDR1 SGHDT and CDR2 YYEEEE. Here the CDR3 DNA reads TGTGCCAACAGCTTAGAGGAGATGAACACTGAAGCTTTCTTT. Its protein product is CANSLEEMNTEAFF.

This clone has only a few counts. This sequence joins TRBV4-3 and TRBJ1-1; no reliable D call. V was cut by 4 bases and J by 3 bases, with 12 bases left in between. Germline CDR1 reads LGHNA; CDR2 reads YSLEER. The CDR3 runs to 14 residues. CDR3: CASSLSYRDTEAFF. The CDR3 DNA is TGCGCCAGCAGCCTCTCCTACCGGGACACTGAAGCTTTCTTT.

This clone turned up a few times. The V call is TRBV11-3, the J call TRBJ2-5; weak D call: TRBD2 (7 bases). This CDR3 comprises 14 residues. V gave up 6 bases and J gave up 2 bases, with 13 bases separating them. The germline V gene has CDR1 SGHNT and CDR2 YENEEA. For the CDR3, the DNA is TGTGCCAGCAGTTCTCGGGGGGCTCAAGAGACCCAGTACTTC. Its translation: CASSSRGAQETQYF.

The V call is TRBV12-5, the J call TRBJ2-1; D gene unclear. Germline CDR1 reads LGHNT; CDR2 reads FRNRAP. The CDR3 is made up of 15 amino acids. With 0 bases removed from V and 0 bases from J, the gap between germline ends came to 6 bases. The CDR3 here is CASGLVQSSYNEQFF. The CDR3 DNA reads TGTGCTAGTGGTTTGGTACAATCCTCCTACAATGAGCAGTTCTTC.

This sequence joins TRBV27 and TRBJ2-5; D perhaps matches TRBD2 (5 bases). The closer fit of TRBJ2-7 to the DNA end suggests the J call may be wrong. This CDR3 has 14 residues. Per the germline V gene, CDR1 is MNHEY and CDR2 is SMNVEV (reference sequence). The CDR3 reads CASSWVGDSYEQYF. CDR3 sequence (DNA): TGTGCCAGCAGCTGGGTCGGGGACTCCTACGAGCAGTACTTC.

The J gene is TRBJ2-1, the V gene TRBV7-2; no firm D call. With 4 bases removed from V and 9 bases from J, the gap between germline ends came to 16 bases. This CDR3 comprises 14 residues. CDR1 and CDR2 from the germline V gene are SGHTA and FQGNSA. The CDR3 spells CASSSTSRGSEQFF. The CDR3 bases are TGTGCCAGCAGCTCCACCAGTCGAGGCAGTGAGCAGTTCTTC. The whole variable domain, remainder taken from reference TRBV7-2 and TRBJ2-1, is GAGVSQSPSNKVTEKGKDVELRCDPISGHTALYWYRQSLGQGLEFLIYFQGNSAPDKSGLPSDRFSAERTGGSVSTLTIQRTQQEDSAVYLCASSSTSRGSEQFFGPGTRLTVL.